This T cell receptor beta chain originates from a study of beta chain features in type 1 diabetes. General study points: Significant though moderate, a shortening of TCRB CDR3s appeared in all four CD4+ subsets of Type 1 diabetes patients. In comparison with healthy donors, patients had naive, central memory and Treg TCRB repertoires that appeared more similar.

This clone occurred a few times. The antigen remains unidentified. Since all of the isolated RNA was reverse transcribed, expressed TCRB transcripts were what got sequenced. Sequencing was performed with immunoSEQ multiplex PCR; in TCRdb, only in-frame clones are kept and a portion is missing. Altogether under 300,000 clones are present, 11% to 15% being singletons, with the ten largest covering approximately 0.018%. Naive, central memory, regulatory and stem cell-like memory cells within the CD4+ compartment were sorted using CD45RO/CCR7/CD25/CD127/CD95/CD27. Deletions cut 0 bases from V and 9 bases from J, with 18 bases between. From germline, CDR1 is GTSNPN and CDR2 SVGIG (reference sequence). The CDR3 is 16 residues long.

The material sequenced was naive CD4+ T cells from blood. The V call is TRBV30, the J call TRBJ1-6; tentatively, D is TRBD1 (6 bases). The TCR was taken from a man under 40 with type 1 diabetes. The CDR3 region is CAWSVASLGGSSPLHF. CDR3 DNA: TGTGCCTGGAGTGTAGCCAGCCTAGGGGGTAGTTCACCCCTCCACTTT.